This record looks at one T cell receptor (beta chain) sequence and its context. These data are taken from a study of T cell changes during pregnancy in multiple sclerosis. The germline gives CDR1 GTSNPN, CDR2 SVGIG (reference sequence). V gave up 4 bases and J gave up 3 bases; unmatched junction bases: 3. CDR3 size: 13 residues. Libraries were prepared by immunoSEQ multiplex PCR; TCRdb keeps only in-frame clonotypes and omits some of them. Here the sample spans around 35,000 clones, 90% being singletons. This clonotype was obtained from a female donor with multiple sclerosis, enrolled in a pregnancy study. The sample consisted of CD8+ T cells from peripheral blood mononuclear cells, taken before pregnancy. The V gene is TRBV30, the J gene TRBJ1-5; 7 nucleotides match TRBD1. CDR3 nucleotides: TGTGCCTGGAACGACAGGGACAATCAGCCCCAGCATTTT. It encodes CAWNDRDNQPQHF. Variable domain in full (rest from reference TRBV30 and TRBJ1-5): SQTIHQWPATLVQPVGSPLSLECTVEGTSNPNLYWYRQAAGRGLQLLFYSVGIGQISSEVPQNLSASRPQDRQFILSSKKLLLSDSGFYLCAWNDRDNQPQHFGDGTRLSIL.